This section outlines one TCR beta chain sequence together with its context. Its antigen is unknown. Just one base apart from a much larger clone, this may be a read error. TCRdb re-called the RT-PCR reads through MiXCR, storing one row per CDR3 protein. The table has more than 450,000 distinct CDR3 sequences, about 7.6% seen once; the top ten hold 10% to 15%. The sample belongs to a study of response to subunit inactivated influenza vaccine. Notes on the study in general: T cells newly recruited by each seasonal influenza vaccination are few, the authors suggested.

Trimming pared 6 bases from V and 5 bases from J, leaving 16 bases between. CDR1 is DFQATT, CDR2 SNEGSKA, per germline (reference sequence). This CDR3 region has 13 residues. The chain has TRBV20-1 and TRBJ2-5; D not resolved. Material: PBMCs from blood, obtained roughly 24 months after vaccination. The origin of this receptor is a man aged 50 to 69 who received an inactivated influenza vaccine. The CDR3 DNA follows: TGCAGTGCCCTCCAGGCCTGGGTGGAGACCCAGTACTTC. The encoded protein is CSALQAWVETQYF.